The present T cell receptor (beta chain) was sequenced within a study of blood T cell repertoires in COVID-19. In the study overall: COVID-19 samples collected from the United States, Italy and Spain covered acute and convalescent phases. PBMCs, B-cell-depleted T cells, or T cells were the source of the cDNA or gDNA that made up the material.

In the original analysis: Estimation of nucleated cell counts relied on the amplification of reference gene primers. Measured with immunoSEQ multiplex PCR; TCRdb has only the in-frame clones, and not every one. V, J and clone size are those of that table, while D and trimming were read from the DNA. The data show 88,000 or so clones, with 70% to 90% seen just once and more than 7% held by the top ten. The V end was cut by 2 bases, the J end by 4 bases, with 11 bases between. The V gene's germline CDR1 is KGHSH and CDR2 LQKENI. The CDR3 sequence is 14 residues long. Sample: peripheral blood. The chain has TRBV18 and TRBJ1-2; possibly TRBD1 for D (5 bases). This clonotype was sampled from a man in his fifties or sixties with acute or convalescent COVID-19. The CDR3 DNA is TGTGCCAGCTCACCAAGTCGGGGGGGCTATGGCTACACCTTC. Translated, it gives CASSPSRGGYGYTF.